The count of the clone carrying this T cell receptor beta chain is one. The target antigen is unknown. This entry comes from a study of cytomegalovirus exposure and HLA in healthy donors. Whole-study results and caveats: There were 150 to 200 TCR beta chains listed as cytomegalovirus-associated. One variant, a missense change in DCLRE1C, was linked in a later analysis to TCR beta V- and J-gene trimming. Whilst most TCR sequences proved rare, a subset of public TCRs occurred across many donors.

Both 60 Vbeta primers and 13 Jbeta primers went into the PCR. Methods used by the authors: Unique TCR beta chains numbered roughly 84 million in a later analysis, with around 10 million shared. Clones were sequenced by immunoSEQ multiplex PCR, and TCRdb holds only the in-frame ones, with some missing. D and trimming come from the DNA, and the V and J calls and clone size come from that table. The sample comprises 150,000 or so clones, roughly 65% of which are singletons, and around 4.6% rests with the top ten. The CDR3 extends over 17 amino acids. Germline assignment: CDR1 SGHTA and CDR2 FQGNSA. The ends were cut back, 7 bases at V and 3 bases at J, with 21 bases in the middle.

The clonotype was recovered from a man between 18 and 35 years old in good health and CMV-seropositive. The J gene is TRBJ2-2, the V gene TRBV7-2, with a possible D match to TRBD2 (6 bases). The sample was PBMCs. The CDR3, as DNA: TGTGCCAGCACCGCTACCTGGGGGGTGGAGGACACCGGGGAGCTGTTTTTT. The encoded protein is CASTATWGVEDTGELFF.